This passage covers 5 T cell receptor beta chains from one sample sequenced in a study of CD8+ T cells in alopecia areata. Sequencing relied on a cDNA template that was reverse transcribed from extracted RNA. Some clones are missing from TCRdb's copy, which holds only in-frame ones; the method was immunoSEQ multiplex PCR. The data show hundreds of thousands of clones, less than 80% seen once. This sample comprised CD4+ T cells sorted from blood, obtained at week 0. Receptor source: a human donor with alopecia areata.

This CDR3 reads CASSQAPVGHRKVNTEAFF. In DNA form, the CDR3 reads TGCGCCAGCAGCCAAGCCCCGGTGGGACACCGAAAAGTGAACACTGAAGCTTTCTTT. The chain employs TRBV4-3 and TRBJ1-1; D perhaps matches TRBD1 (6 bases). Deletions cut 1 base from V and 0 bases from J, with 21 bases between. This CDR3 has 19 amino acids. In germline, CDR1 is LGHNA, CDR2 YSLEER.

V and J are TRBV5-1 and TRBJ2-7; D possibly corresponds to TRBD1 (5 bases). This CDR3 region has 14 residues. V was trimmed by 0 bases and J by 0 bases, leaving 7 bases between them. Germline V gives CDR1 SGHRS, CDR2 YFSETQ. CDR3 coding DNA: TGCGCCAGCAGCTTGGGGACACACTCCTACGAGCAGTACTTC. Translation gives CASSLGTHSYEQYF.

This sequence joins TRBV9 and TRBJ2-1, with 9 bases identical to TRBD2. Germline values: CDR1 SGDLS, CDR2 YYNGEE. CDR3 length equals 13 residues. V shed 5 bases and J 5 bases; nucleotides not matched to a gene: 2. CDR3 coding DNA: TGTGCCAGCAGTCGACTAGCGGACAATGAGCAGTTCTTC. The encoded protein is CASSRLADNEQFF.

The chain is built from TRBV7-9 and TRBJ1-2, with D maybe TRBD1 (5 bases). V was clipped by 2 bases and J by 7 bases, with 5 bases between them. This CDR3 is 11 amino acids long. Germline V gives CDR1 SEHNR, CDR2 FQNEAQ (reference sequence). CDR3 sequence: CASSLRGGYTF. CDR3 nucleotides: TGTGCCAGCAGCTTAAGGGGTGGCTACACCTTC.

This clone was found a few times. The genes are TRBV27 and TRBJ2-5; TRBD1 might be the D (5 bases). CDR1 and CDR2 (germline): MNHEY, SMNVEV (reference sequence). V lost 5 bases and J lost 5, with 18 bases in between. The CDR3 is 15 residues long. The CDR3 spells CASSLRPRAGETQYF. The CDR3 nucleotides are TGTGCCAGCAGTCTGAGACCGCGCGCAGGGGAGACCCAGTACTTC.